Following are 10 T cell receptor beta chains from one sample sequenced in a study of T cells and Merkel cell carcinoma outcomes. The repertoire was sequenced with immunoSEQ multiplex PCR; TCRdb's copy has only in-frame clones and lacks some. Among around 2,100 clones, approximately 92% were seen once, and the ten largest hold under 2%. Sequencing was carried out using tumor tissue from Merkel cell carcinoma. These receptors all stem from a human donor with Merkel cell carcinoma.

The chain combines TRBV7-8 with TRBJ1-6; 7 nucleotides line up with TRBD1. V was pared by 6 bases and J by 4 bases, with 6 bases of the junction left unmatched. Per the germline V gene, CDR1 is SGHVS and CDR2 is FQNEAQ. The CDR3 totals 15 residues. The CDR3 coding sequence is TGTGCCAGCAGAGACAGGGAGGTTTATAATTCACCCCTCCACTTT. Residues: CASRDREVYNSPLHF.

The chain carries TRBV9 and TRBJ2-1; 10 bases are a match to TRBD2. The CDR3 loop spans 15 amino acids. Germline CDR1 reads SGDLS; CDR2 reads YYNGEE. J lost 8 bases, V lost 2 bases, and 7 bases had no gene match. This CDR3 reads CASSVEPSGSYEQFF. CDR3 sequence (DNA): TGTGCCAGCAGCGTCGAGCCTAGCGGGAGCTATGAGCAGTTCTTC.

This chain's CDR3 is CASSPQSPGTGELFF. DNA for the CDR3: TGTGCCAGCAGCCCCCAGTCCCCCGGGACCGGGGAGCTGTTTTTT. The chain uses TRBV7-3 and TRBJ2-2; D remains ambiguous. V was shortened by 5 bases and J by 5 bases, with 15 bases between the two germline ends. CDR1 is SGHTA, CDR2 FQGTGA, per germline. This CDR3 is 15 amino acids long. Full variable domain (rest looked up from reference TRBV7-3 and TRBJ2-2): GAGVSQTPSNKVTEKGKYVELRCDPISGHTALYWYRQSLGQGPEFLIYFQGTGAADDSGLPNDRFFAVRPEGSVSTLKIQRTERGDSAVYLCASSPQSPGTGELFFGEGSRLTVL.

The chain recombines TRBV11-1 with TRBJ2-7; D not certain. Germline lookup yields CDR1 SGHAT and CDR2 FQDESV (reference sequence). The CDR3 is 13 residues long. V lost 3 bases to trimming and J lost 0 bases, with 6 bases between them. CDR3 nucleotides: TGTGCCAGCAGCTTTGACATCTCCTACGAGCAGTACTTC. This sequence encodes CASSFDISYEQYF.

This chain uses TRBV14 with TRBJ2-7; 7 positions agree with TRBD1. V shed 0 bases, J shed 6 bases, and the junction held 11 bases outside the gene matches. The CDR3 is 16 residues long. Germline V lookup: CDR1 SGHDN, CDR2 FVKESK. In DNA, the CDR3 is TGTGCCAGCAGCCAAGAATTAAACGGGCCAGGGGGCGAGCAGTACTTC. It encodes CASSQELNGPGGEQYF.

The genes are TRBV6-1 and TRBJ2-7; TRBD1 might be the D (5 bases). Germline loops: CDR1 MNHNS, CDR2 SASEGT. Trimming took off 4 bases at V and 0 bases at J, with 10 bases between the two ends. The CDR3 is made up of 14 amino acids. CDR3 in amino acids: CASSARVSSYEQYF. The CDR3 nucleotides read TGTGCCAGCAGTGCCAGGGTAAGCTCCTACGAGCAGTACTTC.

The chain employs TRBV7-2 and TRBJ2-7; possible D gene TRBD1, 5 bases. V dropped 5 bases and J dropped 4 bases, with 18 bases sitting between them. This CDR3 comprises 15 residues. Germline CDR1 is SGHTA and CDR2 is FQGNSA. The CDR3, as DNA: TGTGCCAGCAGCCGAAGGTCGCAGGGTGGTTACGAGCAGTACTTC. Its protein product is CASSRRSQGGYEQYF.

The chain has TRBV29-1 and TRBJ1-5, with 7 positions matching TRBD1. This CDR3 is 14 amino acids long. Germline V gene sequence: CDR1 SQVTM, CDR2 ANQGSEA. J lost 4 bases, V lost 3 bases, and 6 bases had no gene match. The CDR3 is CSVERGDSNQPQHF. The CDR3 DNA is TGCAGCGTTGAGCGTGGGGACAGTAATCAGCCCCAGCATTTT.

This chain uses TRBV7-9 with TRBJ2-1, with TRBD2 identical over 8 bases. V trimming: 7 bases; J trimming: 7 bases; junction bases outside the gene matches: 3. The CDR3 is made up of 12 amino acids. The germline V gene encodes CDR1 SEHNR and CDR2 FQNEAQ (reference sequence). Here the CDR3 reads CASKPGGNEQFF. For the CDR3, the DNA is TGTGCCAGCAAGCCGGGGGGGAATGAGCAGTTCTTC.

On this clone itself: Other DNA sequences in this specimen translate into the identical CDR3. J is TRBJ2-4 and V is TRBV6-6; tentative D call: TRBD1 (6 bases). Germline V gives CDR1 MNHNY, CDR2 SVGAGI (reference sequence). The germline V and J ends were trimmed by 1 base and 6 bases, with 13 bases remaining between them. This CDR3 is 15 amino acids long. The CDR3 loop is CASSYFLRGGNIQYF. The CDR3 coding sequence is TGTGCCAGCAGTTACTTTCTACGAGGGGGAAACATTCAGTACTTC.